This TCR beta chain was sequenced for a study of T cells after posttransplantation cyclophosphamide. A marrow graft followed busulfan-fludarabine conditioning, with cyclophosphamide on days +3 and +4. Profiling relied on immunoSEQ multiplex PCR, and the TCRdb table lists in-frame clones only, not all of them. The data hold 11,000 or so clones, with more than 80% observed a single time. Whole-study results and caveats: Blood and skin or GI T cell repertoires showed limited TRB overlap.

V lost 6 bases and J 5 bases, leaving 17 bases between the germline ends. The V gene's germline CDR1 is KGHSH and CDR2 LQKENI. The CDR3 totals 15 residues. Comment on this clone: The target antigen is unknown.

The specimen comprised PBMCs, sampled after allogeneic stem cell transplant with posttransplant cyclophosphamide. The chain uses TRBV18 and TRBJ2-1; D ambiguous. The TCR comes from a female patient aged 45-60 years who received an allogeneic stem cell transplant from a related donor, was CMV-positive, and had no GVHD. These T cells may partly come from the graft donor. The CDR3 protein is CASSLLTMPNNEQFF. DNA of the CDR3: TGTGCCAGCTCTCTCCTTACTATGCCTAACAATGAGCAGTTCTTC.